This T cell receptor (beta chain) derives from a study of T-cell memory formation after mild COVID-19. In the study overall: TCR clusters mostly belonged to single donors.

The study, taken as a whole, reports: What remained unconfirmed was the SARS-CoV-2 specificity of second-wave clones peaking on day 37.

From 5'RACE with constant-segment primers came TCR alpha and TCR beta cDNA libraries that carried sample barcodes and UMIs. TCRdb reprocessed the 5' RACE reads with MiXCR, giving one entry per CDR3 protein. Of over 450,000 distinct CDR3 sequences listed, roughly 20% were seen once; the top ten hold roughly an eighth. Regarding this clonotype: Its target is not known.

The CDR3 extends over 17 amino acids. The V gene's germline CDR1 is SGHVS and CDR2 FQNEAQ. V gave up 6 bases and J gave up 1 base; unmatched junction bases: 14. The specimen was PBMCs or a T cell subset sorted from them (not recorded which). The V call is TRBV7-8, the J call TRBJ1-1, with 7 bases lining up with TRBD1. The sequence was collected from an adult woman who had mild COVID-19 (a few samples of this study predate the infection). Cell type and time point are not known. In DNA form, the CDR3 reads TGTGCCAGCAGTTCGGGACCCCCAGGGGGTCAGAACACTGAAGCTTTCTTT. It translates to CASSSGPPGGQNTEAFF.